Given below is one T cell receptor beta chain in context. The antigen remains unidentified. These data belong to a study of identical twins. Study conclusions and caveats: Cord blood beta clonotypes present at high abundance carried fewer insertions; no such pattern appeared in memory repertoires. Recombination models fit unrelated individuals' TCR alpha sharing but underestimated twins'. Conclusions were based on cross-sectional statistical analysis, without following the same donors.

Carrying unique molecular identifiers, the cDNA also gained a universal primer site through template switching. MiXCR was run by TCRdb on the 5' RACE reads, yielding one entry per CDR3 protein. The table records a few hundred thousand distinct CDR3 sequences, 7% to 9.5% of them present only once. This receptor was identified in a woman aged 50 to 60 in good health. The specimen was naive T cells sorted from blood.

The CDR3 loop is CSVETTTDTQYF. The CDR3 nucleotides are TGCAGCGTTGAGACAACCACAGATACGCAGTATTTT. The chain joins TRBV29-1 to TRBJ2-3, with D hard to call. V lost 3 bases and J 2 bases, leaving 6 bases between the germline ends. Germline loops: CDR1 SQVTM, CDR2 ANQGSEA. CDR3 size: 12 residues.